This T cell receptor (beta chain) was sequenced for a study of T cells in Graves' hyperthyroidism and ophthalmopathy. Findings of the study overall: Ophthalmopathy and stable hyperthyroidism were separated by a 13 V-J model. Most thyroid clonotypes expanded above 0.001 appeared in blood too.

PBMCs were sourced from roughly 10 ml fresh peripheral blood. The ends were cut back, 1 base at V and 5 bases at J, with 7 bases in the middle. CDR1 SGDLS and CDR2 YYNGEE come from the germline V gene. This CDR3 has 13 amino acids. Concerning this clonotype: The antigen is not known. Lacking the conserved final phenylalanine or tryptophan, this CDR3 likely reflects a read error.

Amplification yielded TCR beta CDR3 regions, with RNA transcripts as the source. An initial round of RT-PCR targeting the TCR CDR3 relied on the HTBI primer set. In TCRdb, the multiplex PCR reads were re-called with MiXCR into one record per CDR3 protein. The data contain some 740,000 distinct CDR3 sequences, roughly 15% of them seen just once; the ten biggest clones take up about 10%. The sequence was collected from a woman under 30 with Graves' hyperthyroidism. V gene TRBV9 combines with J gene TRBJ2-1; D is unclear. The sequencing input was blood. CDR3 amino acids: CASSVMSDNEQFI. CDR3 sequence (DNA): TGTGCCAGCAGCGTAATGTCGGACAATGAGCAGTTCATC.